This T cell receptor beta chain was identified during a study of identical twins. This clonotype has a handful of counts. TCRdb called the 5' RACE reads again in MiXCR, with one record for every CDR3 protein. The repertoire includes around 1.7 million distinct CDR3 sequences, around 33% of them detected once, and approximately 0.29% sits in the top ten. This CDR3 comprises 17 residues. The germline V and J ends were trimmed by 5 bases and 5 bases, with 22 bases remaining between them. Per the germline V gene, CDR1 is SGHAT and CDR2 is FQNNGV. This receptor was obtained from a newborn girl in good health. Sequenced material: cord blood. The J gene is TRBJ2-1, the V gene TRBV11-2, with unresolved D. CDR3 DNA: TGTGCCAGCAGCCCTATTTTTGTTAGGAGACCAAACAATGAGCAGTTCTTC. It encodes CASSPIFVRRPNNEQFF.